A selection of T cell receptor beta chains follows, all from one sample in a study of blood T cell repertoires in COVID-19. Assay used: immunoSEQ multiplex PCR; TCRdb lists only in-frame clones, some missing. The table has fewer than 250,000 clones, around four fifths seen once; the top ten hold roughly 4%. Specimen: peripheral blood. The source of these receptors is a man over 45 with acute or convalescent COVID-19. Each CDR3 is given with its conserved first and last residue. Fields, in order: D gene, V gene, clone size, J gene, CDR3 protein, CDR3 DNA. D genes are given only for firm matches. Clone size is shown for a subset of rows, as once, few, many or a class of expanded clone.

d_gene: TRBD1
v_gene: TRBV28
abundance: NA
j_gene: TRBJ1-4
CDR3aa: CASERPTGDGGVEKLFF
CDR3nt: TGTGCCAGTGAACGGCCGACAGGGGATGGGGGGGTTGAAAAACTGTTTTTT

d_gene: NA
v_gene: TRBV19
abundance: once
j_gene: TRBJ1-6
CDR3aa: CASSIPARSNSPLHF
CDR3nt: TGTGCCAGTAGTATCCCGGCCAGGTCTAATTCACCCCTCCACTTT

d_gene: TRBD1
v_gene: TRBV7-9
abundance: many
j_gene: TRBJ1-2
CDR3aa: CASSQTTGVYGYTF
CDR3nt: TGTGCCAGCAGCCAAACGACAGGGGTCTATGGCTACACCTTC

d_gene: NA
v_gene: TRBV11-2
abundance: NA
j_gene: TRBJ1-2
CDR3aa: CASSLEQFYGYTF
CDR3nt: TGTGCCAGCAGCTTAGAACAATTCTATGGCTACACCTTC

d_gene: TRBD2
v_gene: TRBV10-3
abundance: NA
j_gene: TRBJ2-1
CDR3aa: CAISGLAGIDNEQFF
CDR3nt: TGTGCCATCAGTGGGCTAGCGGGAATAGACAATGAGCAGTTCTTC

d_gene: NA
v_gene: TRBV2
abundance: NA
j_gene: TRBJ1-1
CDR3aa: CASSRAGNTEAFF
CDR3nt: TGTGCCAGCAGTCGAGCGGGAAACACTGAAGCTTTCTTT

d_gene: TRBD1
v_gene: TRBV5-4
abundance: few
j_gene: TRBJ1-1
CDR3aa: CASSSSDRAPEAFF
CDR3nt: TGTGCCAGCAGCTCCTCGGACAGGGCCCCTGAAGCTTTCTTT

d_gene: NA
v_gene: TRBV12-3/TRBV12-4
abundance: few
j_gene: TRBJ1-5
CDR3aa: CASSPTEQPQHF
CDR3nt: TGTGCCAGCAGTCCTACGGAGCAGCCCCAGCATTTT

d_gene: NA
v_gene: TRBV5-8
abundance: NA
j_gene: TRBJ2-5
CDR3aa: CASQDYQETQYF
CDR3nt: TGTGCCAGCCAGGACTACCAAGAGACCCAGTACTTC

d_gene: TRBD1
v_gene: TRBV11-3
abundance: NA
j_gene: TRBJ1-1
CDR3aa: CASSFTGGGEAFF
CDR3nt: TGTGCCAGCAGCTTTACAGGGGGGGGTGAAGCTTTCTTT

d_gene: NA
v_gene: TRBV7-9
abundance: NA
j_gene: TRBJ2-2
CDR3aa: CASSLMGATVFGELFF
CDR3nt: TGTGCCAGCAGCTTAATGGGGGCGACAGTTTTCGGGGAGCTGTTTTTT

d_gene: NA
v_gene: TRBV20-1
abundance: NA
j_gene: TRBJ2-3
CDR3aa: CSASPTGLQYF
CDR3nt: TGCAGTGCTAGCCCCACGGGTCTGCAGTATTTT

d_gene: NA
v_gene: TRBV18
abundance: few
j_gene: TRBJ1-1
CDR3aa: CASSPAGKDTEAFF
CDR3nt: TGTGCCAGCTCACCAGCGGGTAAGGACACTGAAGCTTTCTTT

d_gene: TRBD1
v_gene: TRBV5-1
abundance: NA
j_gene: TRBJ1-4
CDR3aa: CASSPALDRGNEKLFF
CDR3nt: TGCGCCAGCAGCCCAGCCCTAGACAGGGGTAATGAAAAACTGTTTTTT

d_gene: NA
v_gene: TRBV5-4
abundance: NA
j_gene: TRBJ1-3
CDR3aa: CASSLGGAGNTIYF
CDR3nt: TGTGCCAGCAGCTTGGGGGGAGCTGGAAACACCATATATTTT

d_gene: TRBD1
v_gene: TRBV29-1
abundance: NA
j_gene: TRBJ1-1
CDR3aa: CSVEGRQGAVVF
CDR3nt: TGCAGCGTTGAAGGAAGACAGGGGGCGGTTGTCTTT

d_gene: TRBD1
v_gene: TRBV7-6
abundance: once
j_gene: TRBJ2-3
CDR3aa: CASSLVLGGAADTQYF
CDR3nt: TGTGCCAGCAGCTTAGTTTTAGGGGGCGCGGCAGATACGCAGTATTTT

d_gene: TRBD1
v_gene: TRBV7-2
abundance: NA
j_gene: TRBJ2-7
CDR3aa: CASSFITGDSYEQYF
CDR3nt: TGTGCCAGCAGCTTTATCACAGGGGACTCCTACGAGCAGTACTTC

d_gene: NA
v_gene: TRBV9
abundance: NA
j_gene: TRBJ1-6
CDR3aa: CASSAFGRVVDSPLHF
CDR3nt: TGTGCCAGCAGCGCATTCGGCAGGGTGGTTGATTCACCCCTCCACTTT

d_gene: NA
v_gene: TRBV7-9
abundance: once
j_gene: TRBJ2-7
CDR3aa: CASKVGGYEQYF
CDR3nt: TGTGCCAGCAAGGTCGGCGGATACGAGCAGTACTTC

d_gene: NA
v_gene: TRBV28
abundance: NA
j_gene: TRBJ2-7
CDR3aa: CASRGTSSYEQYF
CDR3nt: TGTGCCAGCAGGGGGACATCCTCCTACGAGCAGTACTTC

d_gene: NA
v_gene: TRBV24-1
abundance: NA
j_gene: TRBJ1-5
CDR3aa: CATSGSYNQPQHF
CDR3nt: TGTGCCACCAGTGGCAGTTACAATCAGCCCCAGCATTTT

d_gene: TRBD2
v_gene: TRBV19
abundance: NA
j_gene: TRBJ2-5
CDR3aa: CASSTSSGSQETQYF
CDR3nt: TGTGCCAGTAGTACGTCTAGCGGGTCCCAAGAGACCCAGTACTTC

d_gene: NA
v_gene: TRBV18
abundance: NA
j_gene: TRBJ1-5
CDR3aa: CASSPGHDSNQPQHF
CDR3nt: TGTGCCAGCTCACCAGGACACGATAGCAATCAGCCCCAGCATTTT

d_gene: NA
v_gene: TRBV5-1
abundance: NA
j_gene: TRBJ2-5
CDR3aa: CASSNPSVMAQETQYF
CDR3nt: TGCGCCAGCAGCAATCCTAGCGTGATGGCGCAAGAGACCCAGTACTTC

d_gene: NA
v_gene: TRBV27
abundance: many
j_gene: TRBJ1-5
CDR3aa: CASSSSQGYEQPQHF
CDR3nt: TGTGCCAGCAGTTCTTCCCAGGGGTACGAGCAGCCCCAGCATTTT

d_gene: TRBD1
v_gene: TRBV30
abundance: NA
j_gene: TRBJ2-1
CDR3aa: CAWSPGQGSYNEQFF
CDR3nt: TGTGCCTGGAGCCCGGGACAGGGCTCCTACAATGAGCAGTTCTTC